Included here is one T cell receptor (beta chain) sequence, with context. No antigen is known for it. The primer mix had 60 Vbeta and 13 Jbeta primers. Data came from immunoSEQ multiplex PCR; TCRdb stores just in-frame clones and leaves some out. The sample lists approximately 110,000 clones; more than 60% were seen once. The data were obtained in a study of cytomegalovirus exposure and HLA in healthy donors. Study-wide results and limits: Cytomegalovirus association was listed for around 170 TCR beta chains. The authors confirmed in vitro that a few CMV-associated chains were specific for CMV antigens. TCR beta sequences reportedly predicted the HLA-A and HLA-B alleles of most subjects accurately.

Per germline, CDR1 SGHKS and CDR2 YYEKEE (reference sequence). Trimming shortened V by 4 bases and J by 1 base, and 9 bases separated the two germline ends. The length of the CDR3 is 13 residues. The sequence came from an older woman in good health and CMV-seropositive. Sequences were obtained from PBMCs. The rearrangement joins TRBV5-5 to TRBJ2-7, with a weak D call TRBD1 (6 bases). Here the CDR3 reads CASSGDISYEQYF. CDR3 sequence (DNA): TGTGCCAGCAGCGGGGACATTTCCTACGAGCAGTACTTC.